This T cell receptor (beta chain) comes out of a study of technical replicates of blood from several donors (dated by TCRdb to the late 2010s). Libraries were constructed by the immunoSEQ multiplex PCR assay. This immuneACCESS table, as held by TCRdb, lists in-frame sequences with V and J called but not all clones. Of the missing ones, under half trace to an unresolved V gene in checked studies; the others have no known cause. For this sample there are 70,000 to 80,000 clones; roughly 91% appear just once. Roughly 0.4% of the sample is held by the ten biggest clonotypes. Remarks on this clone: Its antigen is unknown. Base qualities are not recorded, but no much larger clone differs from it by a single base.

The CDR3 contains 14 residues, cysteine and phenylalanine counted. Only CDR3 DNA is held: 42 bases, read in frame from base 1. CDR1 and CDR2, per the germline V gene, are MNHNS and SASEGT. The junction shows trimming of 3 bases on V and 0 bases on J, and the gene matches do not reach 2 bases of it. This sequence uses TRBV6-1 and TRBJ2-7; TRBD2 aligns with 7 central bases. Input material: T cells isolated from PBMCs. This clonotype was obtained from a human donor in good health. Some clones in this sample may be carry-over from other donors' samples. The bases read TGTGCCAGCAGTGACGGCGGGAGCTCCTACGAGCAGTACTTC. The resulting protein is CASSDGGSSYEQYF.